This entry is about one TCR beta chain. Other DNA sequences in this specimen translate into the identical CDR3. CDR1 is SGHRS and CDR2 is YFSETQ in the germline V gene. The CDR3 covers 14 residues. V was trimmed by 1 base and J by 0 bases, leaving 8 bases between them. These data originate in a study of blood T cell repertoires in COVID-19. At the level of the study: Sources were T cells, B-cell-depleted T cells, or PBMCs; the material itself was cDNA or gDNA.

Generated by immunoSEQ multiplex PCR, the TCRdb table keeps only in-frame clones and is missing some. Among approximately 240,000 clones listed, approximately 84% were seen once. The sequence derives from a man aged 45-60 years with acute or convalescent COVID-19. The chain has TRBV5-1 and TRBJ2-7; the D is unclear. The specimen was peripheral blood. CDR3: CASSLSGGSYEQYF. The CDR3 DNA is TGCGCCAGCAGCTTGAGTGGCGGCTCCTACGAGCAGTACTTC.